The 32 T cell receptor beta chains below were found in one sample sequenced in a study of neurological immune-mediated disorders. Via MiXCR, TCRdb re-called the 5' RACE reads, giving one row per CDR3 protein. The sample holds around 25,000 distinct CDR3 sequences; 13% are singletons and the top ten take 16%. The sample consisted of PBMCs. Every receptor here comes from a woman aged 40 to 50 with HTLV-1-associated myelopathy (HAM/TSP).

This clonotype was recorded many times. The gene calls are TRBV12-3 or TRBV12-4 and TRBJ2-3; 11 bases agree with TRBD2. The ends lost 4 bases at V and 1 base at J; junction bases unmatched: 7. The CDR3 runs to 17 residues. The CDR3 DNA reads as TGTGCCAGCAGTTACCTAGCGGGGGGCCTGGGCACAGATACGCAGTATTTT. Encoded protein: CASSYLAGGLGTDTQYF.

In this sample, this clonotype turned up many times. This chain uses TRBV20-1 with TRBJ1-1; D unresolved. The germline V and J ends were trimmed by 0 bases and 1 base, with 15 bases remaining between them. The CDR3 sequence is 16 residues long. Per germline, CDR1 DFQATT and CDR2 SNEGSKA (reference sequence). CDR3 residues: CSARDSLGQTNTEAFF. DNA of the CDR3: TGCAGTGCTAGAGATTCATTAGGGCAGACGAACACTGAAGCTTTCTTT.

The J gene is TRBJ1-1, the V gene TRBV4-1, with D possibly being TRBD1 (5 bases). Germline V CDR1 and CDR2: MGHRA, YSYEKL. This CDR3 contains 14 residues. With 2 bases removed from V and 5 bases from J, the gap between germline ends came to 12 bases. CDR3 sequence reads: CASSQSGGETEAFF. The DNA for the CDR3 is TGCGCCAGCAGCCAATCGGGGGGGGAGACTGAAGCTTTCTTT.

This clonotype appeared many times. V is TRBV10-3 and J is TRBJ2-3; 8 bases align to TRBD1. CDR3 size: 16 residues. Germline values: CDR1 ENHRY, CDR2 SYGVKD. The V segment lost 2 bases and the J segment 3 bases; nucleotides outside the gene matches: 7. Here the CDR3 DNA reads TGTGCCATCAGTGAGCCGGGGACAGGAGGGACAGATACGCAGTATTTT. Encoded protein: CAISEPGTGGTDTQYF.

This clonotype was detected ten times or more. V and J are TRBV11-2 and TRBJ2-5, with 12 bases matching TRBD1. The CDR3 loop spans 16 amino acids. With 2 bases clipped from V and 6 bases from J, the junction kept 7 bases outside the gene matches. Germline-derived CDR1 and CDR2 are SGHAT and FQNNGV. The CDR3 loop reads CASSLNLGQGAKTQYF. CDR3 DNA: TGTGCCAGCAGCTTAAATCTGGGACAGGGGGCGAAGACCCAGTACTTC.

This clonotype was picked up many times. V and J are TRBV12-3 or TRBV12-4 and TRBJ2-7; no firm D call. Trimming took off 1 base at V and 0 bases at J, with 10 bases between the two ends. CDR3 length: 15 amino acids. This chain's CDR3 is CASSLGVPSSYEQYV. The DNA for the CDR3 is TGTGCCAGCAGTTTAGGGGTCCCCAGCTCCTACGAGCAGTACGTC.

This clonotype was counted ten times or more. The chain uses TRBV5-1 and TRBJ2-2; tentative D call: TRBD2 (5 bases). Germline V CDR1 and CDR2: SGHRS, YFSETQ. The CDR3 extends over 17 amino acids. Between the trimmed V and J ends, which lost 0 bases and 1 base, there was a span of 13 bases. The CDR3 loop reads CASSLVLEGGNTGELFF. As DNA, the CDR3 is TGCGCCAGCAGCTTGGTCCTCGAGGGCGGGAACACCGGGGAGCTGTTTTTT. Full variable domain (outside the CDR3, taken from reference TRBV5-1 and TRBJ2-2): KAGVTQTPRYLIKTRGQQVTLSCSPISGHRSVSWYQQTPGQGLQFLFEYFSETQRNKGNFPGRFSGRQFSNSRSEMNVSTLELGDSALYLCASSLVLEGGNTGELFFGEGSRLTVL.

In its sample, this clonotype was seen many times. In nucleotides, the CDR3 is TGCGCCAGCAGCTTGAACCGGGACTACGAGCAGTACTTC. Protein sequence: CASSLNRDYEQYF. This rearrangement joins TRBV5-1 to TRBJ2-7, with D maybe TRBD2 (5 bases). Trimming took off 1 base at V and 3 bases at J, with 8 bases between the two ends. CDR3 length: 13 residues. The germline V gene has CDR1 SGHRS and CDR2 YFSETQ.

This clonotype showed up many times. This rearrangement joins TRBV7-9 to TRBJ2-3; possibly TRBD1 or TRBD2 for D (5 bases each). Germline CDR1 and CDR2: SEHNR and FQNEAQ (reference sequence). V was clipped by 5 bases and J by 2 bases, with 8 bases between them. The CDR3 is 13 residues long. CDR3 DNA sequence: TGTGCCAGCAGCGAAGGGACCACAGATACGCAGTATTTT. Residues: CASSEGTTDTQYF.

This clonotype showed up many times. The chain uses TRBV5-1 and TRBJ2-7; perhaps TRBD1 as D (5 bases). This CDR3 contains 14 residues. V lost 0 bases to trimming and J lost 3 bases, with 10 bases between them. From germline, CDR1 is SGHRS and CDR2 YFSETQ. CDR3 in DNA: TGCGCCAGCAGCTTGGCCGGTGACAGCTACGAGCAGTACTTC. It specifies CASSLAGDSYEQYF.

At least ten counts were recorded for this clonotype. DNA for the CDR3: TGCAGTGCTAGAGAGGGAGGGATAACAGAGACCCAGTACTTC. Translated: CSAREGGITETQYF. The chain uses TRBV20-1 and TRBJ2-5; the match to TRBD2 covers 7 bases. The CDR3 is 14 residues long. CDR1 is DFQATT, CDR2 SNEGSKA, per germline (reference sequence). With 0 bases clipped from V and 4 bases from J, the junction kept 5 bases outside the gene matches.

This clonotype appeared many times. The rearrangement joins TRBV4-1 to TRBJ2-1; TRBD2 aligns across 7 bases. In germline, CDR1 is MGHRA, CDR2 YSYEKL. The CDR3 contains 14 residues. V was clipped by 2 bases and J by 8 bases; unmatched bases: 6. This CDR3 is CASSQLTSSHEQFF. The DNA of the CDR3 is TGCGCCAGCAGCCAACTGACTAGCTCGCATGAGCAGTTCTTC.

This clonotype was recorded many times. This chain joins TRBV11-1 and TRBJ2-3, with 7 bases identical to TRBD2. V was clipped by 3 bases and J by 0 bases; unmatched bases: 9. In germline, CDR1 is SGHAT, CDR2 FQDESV (reference sequence). The CDR3 extends over 17 amino acids. The DNA of the CDR3 is TGTGCCAGCAGCTTTGGGCTTCATAGCGGGAGCACAGATACGCAGTATTTT. Amino acid sequence: CASSFGLHSGSTDTQYF.

This clonotype has ten or more counts. The rearrangement uses TRBV7-9 and TRBJ2-5, with a possible D match to TRBD2 (6 bases). CDR1 is SEHNR, CDR2 FQNEAQ, per germline (reference sequence). The CDR3 covers 14 residues. Trimming shortened V by 5 bases and J by 1 base, and 11 bases separated the two germline ends. The CDR3 is CASSADYFQETQYF. CDR3 in DNA: TGTGCCAGCAGCGCGGACTACTTCCAAGAGACCCAGTACTTC. The complete variable domain, with remaining parts taken from reference TRBV7-9 and TRBJ2-5, reads DTGVSQNPRHKITKRGQNVTFRCDPISEHNRLYWYRQTLGQGPEFLTYFQNEAQLEKSRLLSDRFSAERPKGSFSTLEIQRTEQGDSAMYLCASSADYFQETQYFGPGTRLLVL.

This clonotype has ten or more counts. CDR3 coding DNA: TGCAGTGCCCTGGACACTTTAGGGGAGACCCAGTACTTC. Its translation is CSALDTLGETQYF. The chain joins TRBV20-1 to TRBJ2-5; D is perhaps TRBD1 (5 bases). CDR3 size: 13 residues. Trimming shortened V by 6 bases and J by 5 bases, and 16 bases separated the two germline ends. Looked up from germline, CDR1 is DFQATT and CDR2 is SNEGSKA (reference sequence).

The sample holds many counts of this clonotype. The chain employs TRBV7-2 and TRBJ2-4; maybe TRBD2 (6 bases). CDR1 SGHTA and CDR2 FQGNSA come from the germline V gene. Trimming removed 1 base from V and 0 bases from J, with 10 bases in between. This CDR3 is 16 amino acids long. CDR3 coding DNA: TGTGCCAGCAGCTTAGGGGGGGTTCAAGCCAAAAACATTCAGTACTTC. Encoded protein: CASSLGGVQAKNIQYF.

This clonotype was detected ten times or more. This rearrangement joins TRBV12-3 or TRBV12-4 to TRBJ1-2; TRBD1 is a possible D gene (6 bases). CDR3 length equals 13 residues. Trimming pared 7 bases from V and 5 bases from J, leaving 14 bases between. Here the CDR3 reads CASMGRGGYGYTF. The CDR3 region has the DNA TGTGCCAGCATGGGCAGGGGTGGGTATGGCTACACCTTC.

This clonotype was found a few times. Relative to the germline gene, one junction end is altered; a read error may explain this. J is TRBJ2-5 and V is TRBV5-6; no reliable D call. This CDR3 contains 13 residues. Germline loops: CDR1 SGHDT, CDR2 YYEEEE. DNA for the CDR3: TGTGCCAGTAGCTTGAGGAACGGAGAGACCAAGTACTTC. Protein sequence: CASSLRNGETKYF.

This clonotype came up many times. J is TRBJ2-1 and V is TRBV27; 7 nucleotides align to TRBD2. This CDR3 comprises 12 residues. CDR1 and CDR2 (germline): MNHEY, SMNVEV (reference sequence). Trimming cost V 5 bases and J 7 bases; bases outside gene matches: 2. This chain's CDR3 is CASSRTRNEQFF. CDR3 nucleotide sequence: TGTGCCAGCAGTCGGACTAGGAATGAGCAGTTCTTC.

This clonotype was seen repeatedly, ten times or more. V gene TRBV10-2 combines with J gene TRBJ1-2; the D is unclear. This CDR3 comprises 15 residues. Germline values: CDR1 WSHSY, CDR2 SAAADI. V lost 0 bases and J lost 2, with 10 bases in between. CDR3 region: CASSESMTANYGYTF. The CDR3, as DNA: TGCGCCAGCAGTGAGTCGATGACGGCAAACTATGGCTACACCTTC.

This clonotype was detected many times. The chain links TRBV5-1 to TRBJ2-1; 10 bases map to TRBD1. V trimming: 4 bases; J trimming: 14 bases; junction bases outside the gene matches: 3. The CDR3 covers 11 residues. The germline gives CDR1 SGHRS, CDR2 YFSETQ. The DNA for the CDR3 is TGCGCCAGCAGCCCGGGACAGGGGAAGTTCTTC. Its translation: CASSPGQGKFF.

This clonotype was counted ten times or more. This rearrangement joins TRBV20-1 to TRBJ2-3, with TRBD2 matching over 7 bases. The CDR3 is 15 residues long. Germline CDR1 is DFQATT and CDR2 is SNEGSKA (reference sequence). V lost 5 bases to trimming and J lost 2 bases; unmatched junction nucleotides: 10. Here the CDR3 DNA reads TGCAGTGCTGGGAGGGGAGCCTCACTCACAGATACGCAGTATTTT. Translating gives CSAGRGASLTDTQYF.

Ten or more counts support this clonotype. This chain joins TRBV12-3 or TRBV12-4 and TRBJ1-5; D unclear. The V end was cut by 0 bases, the J end by 4 bases, with 7 bases between. This CDR3 comprises 14 residues. The CDR3 DNA reads as TGTGCCAGCAGTTTAGCGGGCAAAAATCAGCCCCAGCATTTT. Protein sequence: CASSLAGKNQPQHF.

J is TRBJ2-1 and V is TRBV3-1; unclear D gene. Deletions cut 8 bases from V and 6 bases from J, with 14 bases between. The CDR3 sequence is 13 residues long. CDR1 LGHDT and CDR2 YNNKEL come from the germline V gene (reference sequence). In nucleotides, the CDR3 is TGTGCCAGCGGGCTCCGTAGTCTCAATGAGCAGTTCTTC. Translation gives CASGLRSLNEQFF.

This clonotype has a count of ten or more. This chain joins TRBV29-1 and TRBJ1-2, with D maybe TRBD1 (5 bases). Per germline, CDR1 SQVTM and CDR2 ANQGSEA. V was clipped by 0 bases and J by 2 bases, with 13 bases between them. CDR3 length: 15 amino acids. CDR3 sequence reads: CSVEDRGRENYGYTF. The CDR3 bases are TGCAGCGTTGAAGATCGGGGCAGGGAGAACTATGGCTACACCTTC.

In its sample, this clonotype was seen many times. V usage is TRBV5-1 and J usage is TRBJ1-1, with unresolved D. Germline V lookup: CDR1 SGHRS, CDR2 YFSETQ. This CDR3 comprises 13 residues. V gave up 0 bases and J gave up 6 bases, with 9 bases separating them. The CDR3, as DNA: TGCGCCAGCAGCTTGGAGGACTTCCCTGAAGCTTTCTTT. Its protein is CASSLEDFPEAFF.

About this clonotype: A much larger clonotype is one base distant, so this may be a read error. V and J are TRBV4-2 and TRBJ1-6; tentative D call: TRBD1 (6 bases). CDR1 and CDR2 (germline): LGHNA, YNFKEQ. This CDR3 has 16 amino acids. V was trimmed by 0 bases and J by 8 bases, leaving 14 bases between them. Written as DNA, the CDR3 is TGTGCCAGCAGCCAAGATTCGACAGGAGGATATTCACCCCTCCACTTT. It is translated as CASSQDSTGGYSPLHF.

This chain joins TRBV7-6 and TRBJ1-1; the match to TRBD1 covers 10 bases. V dropped 5 bases and J dropped 5; count of bases not matched to a gene: 8. This CDR3 comprises 15 residues. CDR1 SGHVS and CDR2 FNYEAQ come from the germline V gene. This chain's CDR3 is CASSLEVGQGTEAFF. CDR3 coding DNA: TGTGCCAGCAGCCTCGAGGTGGGACAGGGGACTGAAGCTTTCTTT. The full variable domain, in which reference TRBV7-6 and TRBJ1-1 provide the parts outside the CDR3, is GAGVSQSPRYKVTKRGQDVALRCDPISGHVSLYWYRQALGQGPEFLTYFNYEAQQDKSGLPNDRFSAERPEGSISTLTIQRTEQRDSAMYRCASSLEVGQGTEAFFGQGTRLTVV.

This clonotype was seen ten or more times. This rearrangement joins TRBV4-2 to TRBJ2-5; 8 bases are shared with TRBD2. The CDR3 covers 15 residues. V was pared by 1 base and J by 3 bases, with 4 bases of the junction left unmatched. CDR1 is LGHNA and CDR2 is YNFKEQ in the germline V gene. This CDR3 is CASSQAGGDEETQYF. The CDR3 nucleotides read TGTGCCAGCAGCCAAGCCGGGGGGGATGAAGAGACCCAGTACTTC.

The table lists this clonotype with many counts. The V call is TRBV12-3 or TRBV12-4, the J call TRBJ1-3; perhaps TRBD1 as D (6 bases). The CDR3 contains 15 residues. Trimming took 3 bases from V and 4 from J, leaving 13 bases between them. For the CDR3, the DNA is TGTGCCAGCAGTTTCTCAAGGGGGTCCGGAAACACCATATATTTT. Translated, it gives CASSFSRGSGNTIYF.

There are many counts of this clonotype. The chain couples TRBV20-1 to TRBJ2-3, with TRBD2 matching over 14 bases. The CDR3 contains 16 residues. The ends lost 1 base at V and 6 bases at J; junction bases unmatched: 6. Germline loops: CDR1 DFQATT, CDR2 SNEGSKA (reference sequence). The CDR3 loop is CSARGLAGGPWDTQYF. The CDR3 DNA reads as TGCAGTGCTAGAGGACTAGCGGGGGGGCCGTGGGATACGCAGTATTTT.

This clonotype has a count of ten or more. This chain links TRBV5-1 with TRBJ2-2, with a weak D call TRBD1 (6 bases). This CDR3 has 14 residues. With 4 bases removed from V and 6 bases from J, the gap between germline ends came to 13 bases. CDR1 and CDR2 from the germline V gene are SGHRS and YFSETQ. CDR3 residues: CASSQGRGAGELFF. The CDR3 DNA reads TGCGCCAGCAGCCAAGGCAGGGGAGCCGGGGAGCTGTTTTTT.